Shown below are 4 T cell receptor beta chains from a single sample sequenced in a study of vaccination effects on CD4 cells after COVID-19. The method was immunoSEQ multiplex PCR; TCRdb's version includes in-frame clones alone and lacks a portion of them. Of about 46,000 clones listed, over 60% are singletons. Before sequencing took place, the ViraFEST assay used viral peptide pools to expand antigen-specific CD4+ T cells. Following culture for more than 9 days, CD4+ T cells were isolated. Participants completed two doses of the BNT162b2 or mRNA-1273 vaccine. The antigens of these receptors remain unknown. The starting material was CD4+ T cells from PBMCs cultured with HCoV-OC43 spike peptides, obtained after COVID-19 vaccination. Regarding subset: HCoV-OC43 spike overlapping peptide pool stimulation. These receptors all stem from a human donor who received a COVID-19 vaccine.

The chain carries TRBV7-9 and TRBJ1-2, with D perhaps TRBD1 (6 bases). V was cut by 1 base and J by 10 bases, with 13 bases left in between. CDR3 size: 13 residues. Germline V gene sequence: CDR1 SEHNR, CDR2 FQNEAQ (reference sequence). The CDR3 nucleotides are TGTGCCAGCAGCTTAGACGGGGGCGACGTCTACACCTTC. Amino acid sequence: CASSLDGGDVYTF.

The genes are TRBV6-5 and TRBJ2-7; D gene ambiguous. Deletions cut 0 bases from V and 0 bases from J, with 9 bases between. The CDR3 has 15 residues. CDR1 is MNHEY, CDR2 SVGAGI, per germline. Here the CDR3 DNA reads TGTGCCAGCAGTTACTCGGTAGGCCCCTCCTACGAGCAGTACTTC. This gives the protein CASSYSVGPSYEQYF.

This clone was picked up a small number of times. V is TRBV25-1 and J is TRBJ1-1; D uncertain. Per the germline V gene, CDR1 is MGHDK and CDR2 is SYGVNS. The CDR3 totals 15 residues. V gave up 1 base and J gave up 3 bases, with 12 bases separating them. DNA for the CDR3: TGTGCCAGCAGTGAATTGATCGTAGACTACACTGAAGCTTTCTTT. Amino acids: CASSELIVDYTEAFF.

In this sample, this clone is medium-sized (0.01 to 0.1%). The rearrangement links TRBV4-1 to TRBJ2-3, with 16 bases lining up with TRBD2. The CDR3 consists of 19 residues. The V and J ends lost 1 base and 1 base, in that order; junction bases with no gene match: 5. CDR1 is MGHRA and CDR2 is YSYEKL in the germline V gene. Here the CDR3 reads CASSQGGLAGGLGTDTQYF. The CDR3 bases are TGCGCCAGCAGCCAAGGGGGACTAGCGGGAGGGCTGGGCACAGATACGCAGTATTTT.